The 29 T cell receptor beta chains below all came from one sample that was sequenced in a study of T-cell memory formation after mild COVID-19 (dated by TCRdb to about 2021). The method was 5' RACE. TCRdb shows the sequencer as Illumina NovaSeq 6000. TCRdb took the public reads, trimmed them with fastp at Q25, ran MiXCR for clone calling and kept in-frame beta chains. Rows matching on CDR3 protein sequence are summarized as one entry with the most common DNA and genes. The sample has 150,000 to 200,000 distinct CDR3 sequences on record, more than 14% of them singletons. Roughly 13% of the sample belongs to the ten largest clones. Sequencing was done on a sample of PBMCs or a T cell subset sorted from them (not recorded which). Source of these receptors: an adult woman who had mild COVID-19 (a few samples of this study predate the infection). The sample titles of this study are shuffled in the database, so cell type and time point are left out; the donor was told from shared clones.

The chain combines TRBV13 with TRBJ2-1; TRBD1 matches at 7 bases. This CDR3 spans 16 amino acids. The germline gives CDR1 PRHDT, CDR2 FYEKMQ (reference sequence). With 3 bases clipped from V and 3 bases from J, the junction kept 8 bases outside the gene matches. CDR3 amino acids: CASSLAPGQSYNEQFF. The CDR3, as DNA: TGTGCCAGCAGCTTGGCACCGGGACAGAGCTACAATGAGCAGTTCTTC.

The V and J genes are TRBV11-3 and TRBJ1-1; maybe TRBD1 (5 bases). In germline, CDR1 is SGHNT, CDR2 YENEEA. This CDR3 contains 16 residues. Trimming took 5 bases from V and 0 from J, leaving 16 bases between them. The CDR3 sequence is CASSRTGTRVNTEAFF. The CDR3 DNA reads TGTGCCAGCAGCCGCACAGGTACAAGGGTGAACACTGAAGCTTTCTTT. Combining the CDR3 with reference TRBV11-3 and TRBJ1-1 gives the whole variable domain EAGVVQSPRYKIIEKKQPVAFWCNPISGHNTLYWYLQNLGQGPELLIRYENEEAVDDSQLPKDRFSAERLKGVDSTLKIQPAELGDSAVYLCASSRTGTRVNTEAFFGQGTRLTVV.

The CDR3, as DNA: TGCGCCAGCAGCCAAGGACTAGCAATTCAAGAGACCCAGTACTTC. Protein product: CASSQGLAIQETQYF. This rearrangement joins TRBV4-1 to TRBJ2-5, with 7 bases aligning to TRBD2. After removal of 1 base from V and 2 bases from J, the junction contained 4 bases not matched to a gene. The CDR3 totals 15 residues. The germline CDR1 and CDR2 sequences are MGHRA and YSYEKL.

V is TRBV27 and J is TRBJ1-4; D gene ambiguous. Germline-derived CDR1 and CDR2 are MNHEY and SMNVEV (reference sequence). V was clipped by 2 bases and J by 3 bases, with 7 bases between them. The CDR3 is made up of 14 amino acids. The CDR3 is CASSLEGSNEKLFF. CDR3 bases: TGTGCCAGCAGTTTAGAGGGATCTAATGAAAAACTGTTTTTT.

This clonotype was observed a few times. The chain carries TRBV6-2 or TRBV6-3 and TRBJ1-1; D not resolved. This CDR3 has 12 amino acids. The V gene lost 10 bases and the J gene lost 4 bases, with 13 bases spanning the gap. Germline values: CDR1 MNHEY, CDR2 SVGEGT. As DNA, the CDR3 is TGTGCCACAGCGGCCGGAGGCACTGAAGCTTTCTTT. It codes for CATAAGGTEAFF.

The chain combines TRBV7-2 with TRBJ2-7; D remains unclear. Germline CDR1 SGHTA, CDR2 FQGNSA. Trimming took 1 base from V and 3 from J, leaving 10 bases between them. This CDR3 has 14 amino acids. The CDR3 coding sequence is TGTGCCAGCAGCTTAGAGGCTCGTTTCTACGAGCAGTACTTC. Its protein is CASSLEARFYEQYF.

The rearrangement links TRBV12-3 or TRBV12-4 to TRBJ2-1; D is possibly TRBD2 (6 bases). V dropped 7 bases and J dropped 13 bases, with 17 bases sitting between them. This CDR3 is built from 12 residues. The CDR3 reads CASTRSGTPQFF. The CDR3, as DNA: TGTGCCAGCACTCGATCAGGGACTCCTCAGTTCTTC.

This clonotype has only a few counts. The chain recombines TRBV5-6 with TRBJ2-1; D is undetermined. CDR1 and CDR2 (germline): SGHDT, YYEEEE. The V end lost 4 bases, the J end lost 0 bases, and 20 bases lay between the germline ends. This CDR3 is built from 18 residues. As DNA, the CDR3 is TGTGCCAGCAGCGTGGACCGCCTTATCCAGAGCTCCTACAATGAGCAGTTCTTC. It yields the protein CASSVDRLIQSSYNEQFF.

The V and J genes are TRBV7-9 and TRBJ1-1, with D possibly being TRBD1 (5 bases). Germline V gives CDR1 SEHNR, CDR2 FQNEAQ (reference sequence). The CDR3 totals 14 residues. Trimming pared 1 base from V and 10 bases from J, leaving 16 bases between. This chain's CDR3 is CASSLETWGVGAFF. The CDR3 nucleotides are TGTGCCAGCAGCTTAGAGACGTGGGGGGTCGGAGCTTTCTTT.

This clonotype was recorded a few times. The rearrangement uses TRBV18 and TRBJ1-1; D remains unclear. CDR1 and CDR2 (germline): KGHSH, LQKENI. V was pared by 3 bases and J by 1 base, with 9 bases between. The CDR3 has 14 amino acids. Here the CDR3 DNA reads TGTGCCAGCTCACCTATAGCTAGGAACACTGAAGCTTTCTTT. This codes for CASSPIARNTEAFF.

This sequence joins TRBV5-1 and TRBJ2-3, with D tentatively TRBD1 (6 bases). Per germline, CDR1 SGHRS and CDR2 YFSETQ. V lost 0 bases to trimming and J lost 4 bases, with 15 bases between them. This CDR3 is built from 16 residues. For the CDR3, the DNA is TGCGCCAGCAGCTTGGATTTCAGGGGCAGTCCAGATACGCAGTATTTT. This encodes CASSLDFRGSPDTQYF.

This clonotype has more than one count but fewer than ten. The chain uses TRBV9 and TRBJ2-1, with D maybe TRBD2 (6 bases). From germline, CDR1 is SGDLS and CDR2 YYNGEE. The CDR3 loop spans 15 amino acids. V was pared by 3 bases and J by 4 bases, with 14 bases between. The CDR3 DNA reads TGTGCCAGCAGCGAGGGAGGAGCGGAGTACAATGAGCAGTTCTTC. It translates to CASSEGGAEYNEQFF.

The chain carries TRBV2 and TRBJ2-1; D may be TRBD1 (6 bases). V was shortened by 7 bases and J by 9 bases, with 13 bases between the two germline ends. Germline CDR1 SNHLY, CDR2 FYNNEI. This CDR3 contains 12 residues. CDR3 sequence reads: CASTPLGGEQFF. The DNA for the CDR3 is TGTGCCAGCACCCCTTTAGGGGGTGAGCAGTTCTTC.

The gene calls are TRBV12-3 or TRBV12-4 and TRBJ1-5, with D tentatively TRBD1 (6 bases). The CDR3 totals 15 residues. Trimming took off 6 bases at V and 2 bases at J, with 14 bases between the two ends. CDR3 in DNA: TGTGCCAGCAGCCATCGTAGGGGGGGCAATCAGCCCCAGCATTTT. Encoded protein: CASSHRRGGNQPQHF.

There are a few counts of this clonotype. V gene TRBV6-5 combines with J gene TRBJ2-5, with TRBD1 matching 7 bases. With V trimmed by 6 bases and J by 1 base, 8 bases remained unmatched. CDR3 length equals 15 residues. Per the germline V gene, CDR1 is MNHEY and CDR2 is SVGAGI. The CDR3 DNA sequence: TGTGCCAGCAGCTCCGACAGGGCCCGCCAAGAGACCCAGTACTTC. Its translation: CASSSDRARQETQYF.

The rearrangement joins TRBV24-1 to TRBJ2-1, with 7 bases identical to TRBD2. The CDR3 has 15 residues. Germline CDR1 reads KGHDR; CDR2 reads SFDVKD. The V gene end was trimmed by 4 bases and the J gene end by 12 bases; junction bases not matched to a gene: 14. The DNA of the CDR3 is TGTGCCACCAGTGACAACTTCGCGGGAGCCAAGGGGCAGTTCTTC. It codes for CATSDNFAGAKGQFF.

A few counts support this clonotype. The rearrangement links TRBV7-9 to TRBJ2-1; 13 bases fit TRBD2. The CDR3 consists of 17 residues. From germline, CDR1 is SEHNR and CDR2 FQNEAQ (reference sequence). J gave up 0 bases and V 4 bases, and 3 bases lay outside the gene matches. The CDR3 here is CASSSGLAGSSYNEQFF. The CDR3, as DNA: TGTGCCAGCAGCTCGGGACTAGCGGGATCCTCCTACAATGAGCAGTTCTTC.

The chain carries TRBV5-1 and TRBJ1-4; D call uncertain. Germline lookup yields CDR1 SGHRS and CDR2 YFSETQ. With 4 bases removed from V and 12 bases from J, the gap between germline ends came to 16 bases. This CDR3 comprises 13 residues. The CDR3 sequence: CASSPQDEAELFF. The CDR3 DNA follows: TGCGCCAGCAGCCCCCAGGACGAGGCAGAACTGTTTTTT.

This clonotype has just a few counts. DNA for the CDR3: TGTGCCAGCAGCGTCGGGACAGATCGCTCCTACGAGCAGTACTTC. This encodes CASSVGTDRSYEQYF. The V gene is TRBV7-6, the J gene TRBJ2-7, with 7 bases fitting TRBD1. The V gene end was trimmed by 5 bases and the J gene end by 0 bases; junction bases not matched to a gene: 7. This CDR3 has 15 amino acids. Germline CDR1 SGHVS, CDR2 FNYEAQ. The variable domain in full, completed from reference TRBV7-6 and TRBJ2-7, reads GAGVSQSPRYKVTKRGQDVALRCDPISGHVSLYWYRQALGQGPEFLTYFNYEAQQDKSGLPNDRFSAERPEGSISTLTIQRTEQRDSAMYRCASSVGTDRSYEQYFGPGTRLTVT.

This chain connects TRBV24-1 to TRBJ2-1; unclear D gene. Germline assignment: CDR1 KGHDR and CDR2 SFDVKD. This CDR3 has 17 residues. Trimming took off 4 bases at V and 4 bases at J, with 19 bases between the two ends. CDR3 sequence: CATSDVGPDKAYNEQFF. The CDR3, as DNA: TGTGCCACCAGTGACGTAGGACCGGATAAAGCTTACAATGAGCAGTTCTTC.

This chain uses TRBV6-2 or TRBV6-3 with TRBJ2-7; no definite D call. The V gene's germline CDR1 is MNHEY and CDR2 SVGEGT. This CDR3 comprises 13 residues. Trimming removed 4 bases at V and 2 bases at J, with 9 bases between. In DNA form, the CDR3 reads TGTGCCAGCAGTTTCCGTTTCCCCTACGAGCAGTACTTC. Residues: CASSFRFPYEQYF.

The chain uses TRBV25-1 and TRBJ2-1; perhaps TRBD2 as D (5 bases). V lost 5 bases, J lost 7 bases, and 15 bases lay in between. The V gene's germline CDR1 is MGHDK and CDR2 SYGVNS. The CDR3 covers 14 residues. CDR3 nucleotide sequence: TGTGCCAGCAGTCAAGGATACAGCGGTAATGAGCAGTTCTTC. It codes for CASSQGYSGNEQFF.

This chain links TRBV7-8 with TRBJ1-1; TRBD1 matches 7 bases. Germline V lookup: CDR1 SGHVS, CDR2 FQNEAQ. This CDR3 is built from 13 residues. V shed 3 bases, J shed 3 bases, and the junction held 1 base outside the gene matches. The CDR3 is CASSFQGDTEAFF. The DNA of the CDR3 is TGTGCCAGCAGCTTTCAGGGGGACACTGAAGCTTTCTTT.

CDR3 sequence reads: CSANAAGVAGGTDTQYF. The CDR3 DNA reads TGCAGTGCTAACGCCGCGGGCGTAGCGGGAGGAACAGATACGCAGTATTTT. The chain has TRBV20-1 and TRBJ2-3; 10 bases fit TRBD2. CDR3 length: 17 amino acids. The J segment lost 3 bases and the V segment lost 4 bases, leaving 13 bases of the junction unmatched. Germline V gene lookup returns CDR1 DFQATT and CDR2 SNEGSKA (reference sequence).

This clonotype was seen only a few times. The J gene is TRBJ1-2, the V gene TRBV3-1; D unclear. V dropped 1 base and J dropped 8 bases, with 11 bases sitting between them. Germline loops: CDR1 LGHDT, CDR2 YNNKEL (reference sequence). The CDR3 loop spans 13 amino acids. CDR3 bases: TGTGCCAGCAGCCAAGGGGTCTTAGGGGGCTACACCTTC. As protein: CASSQGVLGGYTF.

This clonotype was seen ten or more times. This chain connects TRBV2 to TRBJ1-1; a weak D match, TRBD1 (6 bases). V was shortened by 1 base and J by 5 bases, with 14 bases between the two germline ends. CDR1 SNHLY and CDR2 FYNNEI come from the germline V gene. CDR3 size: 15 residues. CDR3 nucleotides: TGTGCCAGCAGTGAAGGGTTACGGAGGGGGACTGAAGCTTTCTTT. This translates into CASSEGLRRGTEAFF.

The DNA for the CDR3 is TGTGCCAGCAGCTCGAACAGGGGTGTCGCAGATACGCAGTATTTT. This codes for CASSSNRGVADTQYF. The chain couples TRBV3-1 to TRBJ2-3; 7 nucleotides match TRBD1. With V trimmed by 5 bases and J by 4 bases, 9 bases remained unmatched. Germline CDR1 reads LGHDT; CDR2 reads YNNKEL (reference sequence). The CDR3 is made up of 15 amino acids.

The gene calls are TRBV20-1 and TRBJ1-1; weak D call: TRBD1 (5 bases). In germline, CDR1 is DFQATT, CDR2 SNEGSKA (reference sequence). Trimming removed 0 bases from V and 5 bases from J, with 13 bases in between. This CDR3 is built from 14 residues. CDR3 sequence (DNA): TGCAGTGCTAGAGACGCGGGCAGGGCTACTGAAGCTTTCTTT. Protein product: CSARDAGRATEAFF.

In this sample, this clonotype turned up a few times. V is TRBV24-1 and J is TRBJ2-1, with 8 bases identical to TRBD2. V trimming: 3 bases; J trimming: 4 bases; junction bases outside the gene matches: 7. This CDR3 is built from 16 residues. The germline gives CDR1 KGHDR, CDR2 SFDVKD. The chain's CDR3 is CATSDIAGPSYNEQFF. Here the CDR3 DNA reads TGTGCCACCAGTGATATAGCGGGGCCTTCATACAATGAGCAGTTCTTC.